Included here is one TCR beta chain sequence, with context. The target antigen is unknown. The data originate from a study of graft-versus-host responses after intestinal transplantation. Overall study context: Among the recipients, transplants were multivisceral, liver-intestinal, or isolated intestinal. Overall study findings and caveats: GvH clones occurred in recipient marrow; some first appeared in ileum or blood.

Clones were sequenced by immunoSEQ multiplex PCR, and TCRdb holds only the in-frame ones, with some missing. The sample has just under 85,000 clones; around 90% are singletons. Germline V gene sequence: CDR1 PRHDT, CDR2 FYEKMQ (reference sequence). This CDR3 region has 15 residues. The TCR originated in a human donor who was the organ donor for an intestinal transplant. The source was unstimulated CD8+ T cells sorted from spleen or lymph node cells, collected before transplant. This chain connects TRBV13 to TRBJ2-5; possible D gene TRBD2, 6 bases. The better agreement between TRBJ2-7 and the DNA end casts doubt on the J call. The CDR3 here is CASSLTAGPVYEQYF. The CDR3 DNA follows: TGTGCCAGCAGCTTAACCGCGGGGCCCGTATACGAGCAGTACTTC.